These 31 T cell receptor beta chains were sequenced from one sample in a study of T-cell reconstitution after alpha-beta-depleted transplantation in children. A library of TCRbeta sequences, prepared with unique molecular identifiers, was generated. Each CDR3 protein is one row after TCRdb ran MiXCR on the PCR reads. This sample has some 290,000 distinct CDR3 sequences, with roughly 21% found just once. The source material was PBMCs, mostly from graft donor cells, sampled 180 days after TCRalphabeta/CD19-depleted stem cell transplant. Source of these receptors: a male patient between 10 and 17 years old who had a stem cell transplant for acute lymphoblastic leukemia, so the T cells may come from the graft donor.

V gene TRBV5-1 combines with J gene TRBJ2-3; 8 bases are shared with TRBD2. Losses at the gene ends were 1 base for V and 3 bases for J; bases not matched to a gene: 10. The length of the CDR3 is 17 residues. Per germline, CDR1 SGHRS and CDR2 YFSETQ. The CDR3 is CASSLKAWREVTDTQYF. The CDR3 DNA follows: TGCGCCAGCAGCTTGAAAGCGTGGCGGGAGGTTACAGATACGCAGTATTTT.

This clonotype turned up a few times. The chain couples TRBV2 to TRBJ1-5; D remains unclear. This CDR3 contains 14 residues. Germline assignment: CDR1 SNHLY and CDR2 FYNNEI. V gave up 7 bases and J gave up 7 bases, with 17 bases separating them. The CDR3, as DNA: TGTGCCAGCACCGAAGCGGGGAGGTACCAGCCCCAGCATTTT. As protein: CASTEAGRYQPQHF.

The J gene is TRBJ2-7, the V gene TRBV5-1; 8 bases fit TRBD1. The V segment lost 3 bases and the J segment 2 bases; nucleotides outside the gene matches: 13. The CDR3 extends over 17 amino acids. Germline CDR1 reads SGHRS; CDR2 reads YFSETQ. This chain's CDR3 is CASSWRFRGRPTYEQYF. The DNA for the CDR3 is TGCGCCAGCAGCTGGCGCTTCAGGGGGCGCCCGACCTACGAGCAGTACTTC.

This clonotype was seen a handful of times. The rearrangement links TRBV12-3 or TRBV12-4 to TRBJ2-7, with TRBD2 matching over 7 bases. This CDR3 spans 14 amino acids. V shed 3 bases and J 3 bases; nucleotides not matched to a gene: 5. The CDR3 sequence: CASSLGGPGYEQYF. In DNA form, the CDR3 reads TGTGCCAGCAGTTTGGGAGGGCCGGGCTACGAGCAGTACTTC.

This rearrangement joins TRBV29-1 to TRBJ2-2; possible D gene TRBD1, 5 bases. The CDR3 length is 14 residues. The germline V gene encodes CDR1 SQVTM and CDR2 ANQGSEA. V was trimmed by 4 bases and J by 7 bases, leaving 16 bases between them. Written as DNA, the CDR3 is TGCAGCGTTGTCTCCCAGGGAAACTTCGGGGAGCTGTTTTTT. As protein: CSVVSQGNFGELFF.

This clonotype was seen a handful of times. The chain links TRBV20-1 to TRBJ2-7, with D maybe TRBD1 (5 bases). This CDR3 contains 12 residues. Per the germline V gene, CDR1 is DFQATT and CDR2 is SNEGSKA (reference sequence). The V end lost 2 bases, the J end lost 1 base, and 6 bases lay between the germline ends. CDR3 DNA sequence: TGCAGTGCTAGACGACAGTCCTACGAGCAGTACTTC. Protein sequence: CSARRQSYEQYF.

This clonotype has just a few counts. The V and J genes are TRBV7-3 and TRBJ2-3, with D perhaps TRBD2 (6 bases). CDR3 length: 18 residues. The V gene's germline CDR1 is SGHTA and CDR2 FQGTGA. Deletions cut 0 bases from V and 2 bases from J, with 18 bases between. CDR3 bases: TGTGCCAGCAGCTTAACGTCAATAGAACTAGCCCACACAGATACGCAGTATTTT. It is translated as CASSLTSIELAHTDTQYF.

This clonotype was seen repeatedly, ten times or more. This chain connects TRBV9 to TRBJ2-3; D may match TRBD1 or TRBD2 (5 bases each). The CDR3 runs 14 residues. Looked up from germline, CDR1 is SGDLS and CDR2 is YYNGEE. Trimming cost V 0 bases and J 0 bases, with 5 bases left between them. The CDR3 nucleotides are TGTGCCAGCAGCGTAGGGGGGAGCACAGATACGCAGTATTTT. This gives the protein CASSVGGSTDTQYF.

The chain carries TRBV7-9 and TRBJ2-3; D call uncertain. Germline V gives CDR1 SEHNR, CDR2 FQNEAQ (reference sequence). This CDR3 has 14 residues. Trimming removed 4 bases at V and 5 bases at J, with 13 bases between. CDR3 loop: CASSYARTLDTQYF. The CDR3 nucleotides read TGTGCCAGCAGCTACGCCCGGACCCTAGATACGCAGTATTTT. Based on the CDR3 plus reference TRBV7-9 and TRBJ2-3, the full variable domain is DTGVSQNPRHKITKRGQNVTFRCDPISEHNRLYWYRQTLGQGPEFLTYFQNEAQLEKSRLLSDRFSAERPKGSFSTLEIQRTEQGDSAMYLCASSYARTLDTQYFGPGTRLTVL.

The J gene is TRBJ2-1, the V gene TRBV7-9; 8 bases are shared with TRBD2. V lost 2 bases to trimming and J lost 4 bases; unmatched junction nucleotides: 7. Germline V gives CDR1 SEHNR, CDR2 FQNEAQ (reference sequence). This CDR3 region has 16 residues. CDR3 in amino acids: CASSLSTSGIYNEQFF. The CDR3 DNA is TGTGCCAGCAGCTTATCCACTAGCGGAATATACAATGAGCAGTTCTTC.

In this sample, this clonotype turned up a few times. The chain couples TRBV9 to TRBJ2-1; 11 positions match TRBD2. The V gene's germline CDR1 is SGDLS and CDR2 YYNGEE. This CDR3 is built from 18 residues. Losses at the gene ends were 4 bases for V and 0 bases for J; bases not matched to a gene: 9. The CDR3 bases are TGTGCCAGCAGCCTCGGGACTAGCGGTAGGAGCTCCTACAATGAGCAGTTCTTC. Protein: CASSLGTSGRSSYNEQFF.

The chain has TRBV5-1 and TRBJ2-5; 7 bases agree with TRBD2. This CDR3 is built from 14 residues. After removal of 3 bases from V and 4 bases from J, the junction contained 6 bases not matched to a gene. Germline V CDR1 and CDR2: SGHRS, YFSETQ. This CDR3 is CASSWSSGGETQYF. In nucleotides, the CDR3 is TGCGCCAGCAGCTGGAGCTCGGGAGGAGAGACCCAGTACTTC. The full variable domain, completed using reference TRBV5-1 and TRBJ2-5, is KAGVTQTPRYLIKTRGQQVTLSCSPISGHRSVSWYQQTPGQGLQFLFEYFSETQRNKGNFPGRFSGRQFSNSRSEMNVSTLELGDSALYLCASSWSSGGETQYFGPGTRLLVL.

The genes are TRBV29-1 and TRBJ2-5; the match to TRBD1 covers 11 bases. V lost 6 bases to trimming and J lost 4 bases; unmatched junction nucleotides: 10. Germline V CDR1 and CDR2: SQVTM, ANQGSEA. This CDR3 has 15 amino acids. The CDR3 protein is CSVDGQGARGETQYF. The CDR3 DNA is TGCAGCGTCGATGGACAGGGGGCGCGAGGAGAGACCCAGTACTTC.

This clonotype was found a few times. This sequence joins TRBV12-3 or TRBV12-4 and TRBJ1-1; D remains ambiguous. This CDR3 spans 13 amino acids. Deletions cut 2 bases from V and 7 bases from J, with 11 bases between. The CDR3 region is CASSLRVGYEAFF. DNA for the CDR3: TGTGCCAGCAGTTTAAGGGTGGGGTATGAAGCTTTCTTT.

This clonotype was observed a few times. The V and J genes are TRBV20-1 and TRBJ2-7; D is ambiguous. Germline CDR1 and CDR2: DFQATT and SNEGSKA (reference sequence). CDR3 size: 16 residues. V lost 5 bases and J lost 6, with 26 bases in between. CDR3 protein: CSAGPPSVARLGEQYF. In nucleotides, the CDR3 is TGCAGTGCTGGCCCCCCCTCCGTAGCCCGGCTGGGCGAGCAGTACTTC.

This clonotype was seen repeatedly, ten times or more. The V gene is TRBV18, the J gene TRBJ2-7, with no clear D. This CDR3 is built from 14 residues. V gave up 0 bases and J gave up 2 bases, with 8 bases separating them. Germline CDR1 is KGHSH and CDR2 is LQKENI. CDR3 loop: CASSPPGPPYEQYF. In DNA, the CDR3 is TGTGCCAGCTCACCACCTGGCCCTCCCTACGAGCAGTACTTC.

This clonotype was detected a few times. The genes are TRBV5-1 and TRBJ1-1, with no clear D. The CDR3 runs to 18 residues. Trimming took off 1 base at V and 0 bases at J, with 19 bases between the two ends. CDR1 and CDR2 from the germline V gene are SGHRS and YFSETQ. CDR3 amino acids: CASSLLGVRAYLNTEAFF. CDR3 in DNA: TGCGCCAGCAGCTTGCTCGGGGTTAGGGCTTACCTGAACACTGAAGCTTTCTTT.

This clonotype showed up just a few times. This chain connects TRBV6-5 to TRBJ2-1; TRBD2 aligns across 7 bases. Trimming took 0 bases from V and 4 from J; bases not matched to a gene: 9. Germline lookup yields CDR1 MNHEY and CDR2 SVGAGI. The CDR3 loop spans 17 amino acids. The CDR3 sequence: CASSYSLTSQNYNEQFF. CDR3 sequence (DNA): TGTGCCAGCAGTTACTCCCTGACTAGCCAAAATTACAATGAGCAGTTCTTC.

The chain couples TRBV20-1 to TRBJ2-1; 9 nucleotides line up with TRBD2. This CDR3 contains 12 residues. V gave up 6 bases and J gave up 6 bases; unmatched junction bases: 3. Looked up from germline, CDR1 is DFQATT and CDR2 is SNEGSKA (reference sequence). CDR3 nucleotides: TGCAGTGCCCTAGCGGGACGCAATGAGCAGTTCTTC. It specifies CSALAGRNEQFF.

The CDR3 loop is CASSPSGISSYEQYF. DNA for the CDR3: TGTGCCAGTAGTCCGAGCGGGATAAGCTCCTACGAGCAGTACTTC. This chain links TRBV19 with TRBJ2-7, with TRBD2 matching over 7 bases. The CDR3 runs 15 residues. The V gene's germline CDR1 is LNHDA and CDR2 SQIVND (reference sequence). The junction had 7 bases not matched to a gene; V was cut back by 5 bases and J by 0 bases.

The chain joins TRBV25-1 to TRBJ2-4; possible D gene TRBD1, 6 bases. Germline loops: CDR1 MGHDK, CDR2 SYGVNS. Trimming stripped 4 bases from V and 7 bases from J, with 11 bases between. CDR3 length: 13 residues. DNA for the CDR3: TGTGCCAGCAGTGCGCACAGGGAGAACATTCAGTACTTC. Translation gives CASSAHRENIQYF.

This clonotype was detected a few times. V is TRBV7-2 and J is TRBJ2-5; possibly TRBD1 for D (5 bases). In germline, CDR1 is SGHTA, CDR2 FQGNSA. This CDR3 contains 15 residues. Trimming took off 5 bases at V and 3 bases at J, with 16 bases between the two ends. The CDR3 DNA reads as TGTGCCAGCAGCCGGCCAGGCAGGGTTAAAGAGACCCAGTACTTC. It encodes CASSRPGRVKETQYF.

The rearrangement links TRBV5-8 to TRBJ1-1; no reliable D call. The ends were cut back, 6 bases at V and 0 bases at J, with 15 bases in the middle. CDR3 size: 15 residues. Germline loops: CDR1 SGHTS, CDR2 YDEGEE. DNA for the CDR3: TGTGCCAGCAAGGAAGGAGGCAGCATGAACACTGAAGCTTTCTTT. This translates into CASKEGGSMNTEAFF.

This rearrangement joins TRBV5-1 to TRBJ2-7; possibly TRBD2 for D (6 bases). Germline CDR1 SGHRS, CDR2 YFSETQ. V lost 2 bases, J lost 2 bases, and 14 bases lay in between. The CDR3 spans 15 residues. CDR3 amino acids: CASSLPGLTTYEQYF. CDR3 sequence (DNA): TGCGCCAGCAGCTTACCGGGACTTACCACCTACGAGCAGTACTTC.

DNA for the CDR3: TGCGCCAGCAGCTCCTGGGGGACGACTAAGCCCGGGGAGCTGTTTTTT. Translating gives CASSSWGTTKPGELFF. This chain links TRBV5-1 with TRBJ2-2; D is tentatively TRBD1 or TRBD2 (5 bases each). CDR1 SGHRS and CDR2 YFSETQ come from the germline V gene. CDR3 length: 16 amino acids. Trimming removed 3 bases from V and 6 bases from J, with 18 bases in between.

This clonotype was counted between two and nine times. The chain uses TRBV5-6 and TRBJ2-1, with D possibly being TRBD2 (6 bases). Germline V CDR1 and CDR2: SGHDT, YYEEEE. There are 14 residues in the CDR3. V was pared by 4 bases and J by 4 bases, with 12 bases between. CDR3 in amino acids: CASSAPLAYNEQFF. For the CDR3, the DNA is TGTGCCAGCAGCGCGCCACTAGCTTACAATGAGCAGTTCTTC.

V and J are TRBV6-5 and TRBJ2-1; D may correspond to TRBD1 or TRBD2 (5 bases each). Trimming pared 2 bases from V and 3 bases from J, leaving 11 bases between. The CDR3 is 15 amino acids. Germline loops: CDR1 MNHEY, CDR2 SVGAGI. The CDR3 region is CASSYRDPHYNEQFF. The CDR3 DNA reads as TGTGCCAGCAGTTACCGGGACCCGCACTACAATGAGCAGTTCTTC.

In its sample, this clonotype was seen many times. The chain employs TRBV20-1 and TRBJ1-4; no clear D gene. Germline V gives CDR1 DFQATT, CDR2 SNEGSKA (reference sequence). Trimming pared 3 bases from V and 3 bases from J, leaving 17 bases between. This CDR3 spans 16 amino acids. As DNA, the CDR3 is TGCAGTGCTAGGGCGTCGGGTTTCGGCCCTAATGAAAAACTGTTTTTT. This translates into CSARASGFGPNEKLFF.

The chain joins TRBV20-1 to TRBJ2-1; D call uncertain. Trimming stripped 6 bases from V and 7 bases from J, with 10 bases between. Germline loops: CDR1 DFQATT, CDR2 SNEGSKA (reference sequence). CDR3 size: 11 residues. CDR3 coding DNA: TGCAGTGCAATTCTGGGGAATGAGCAGTTCTTC. Encoded protein: CSAILGNEQFF.

A few counts support this clonotype. The rearrangement joins TRBV4-1 to TRBJ1-1; possible D gene TRBD1, 5 bases. The germline V gene has CDR1 MGHRA and CDR2 YSYEKL. The CDR3 has 16 residues. Trimming cost V 1 base and J 0 bases, with 12 bases left between them. CDR3 DNA sequence: TGCGCCAGCAGCCAAGTCCCAGGGTTAATGAACACTGAAGCTTTCTTT. The encoded protein is CASSQVPGLMNTEAFF.

The V call is TRBV7-3, the J call TRBJ2-2, with D possibly matching TRBD2 (6 bases). This CDR3 has 14 amino acids. Germline assignment: CDR1 SGHTA and CDR2 FQGTGA. Trimming stripped 9 bases from V and 3 bases from J, with 14 bases between. CDR3 DNA sequence: TGTGCCAGACGACGGGGGAGTGACACCGGGGAGCTGTTTTTT. Protein product: CARRRGSDTGELFF.